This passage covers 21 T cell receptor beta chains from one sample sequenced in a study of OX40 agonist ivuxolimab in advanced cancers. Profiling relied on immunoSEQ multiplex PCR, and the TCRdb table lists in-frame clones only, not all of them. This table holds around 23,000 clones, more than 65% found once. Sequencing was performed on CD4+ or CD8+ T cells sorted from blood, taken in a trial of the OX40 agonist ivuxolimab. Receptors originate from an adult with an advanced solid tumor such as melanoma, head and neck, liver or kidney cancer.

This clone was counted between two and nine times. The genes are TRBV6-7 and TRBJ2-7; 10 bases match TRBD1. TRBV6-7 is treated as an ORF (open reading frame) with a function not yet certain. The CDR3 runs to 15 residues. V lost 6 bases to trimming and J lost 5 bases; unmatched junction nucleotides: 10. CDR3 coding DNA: TGTGCCAGCAGCCGCAGACAGGGGGCGCACCACGAGCAGTACTTC. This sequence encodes CASSRRQGAHHEQYF.

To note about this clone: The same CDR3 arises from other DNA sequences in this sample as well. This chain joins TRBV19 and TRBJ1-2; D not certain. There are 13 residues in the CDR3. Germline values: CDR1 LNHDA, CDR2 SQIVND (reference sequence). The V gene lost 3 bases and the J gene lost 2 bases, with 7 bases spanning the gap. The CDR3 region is CASSMTGNYGYTF. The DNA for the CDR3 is TGTGCCAGTAGTATGACCGGGAACTATGGCTACACCTTC.

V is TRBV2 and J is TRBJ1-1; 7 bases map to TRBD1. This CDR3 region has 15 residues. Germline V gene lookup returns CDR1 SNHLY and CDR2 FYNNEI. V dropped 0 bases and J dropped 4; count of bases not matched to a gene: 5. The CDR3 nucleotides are TGTGCCAGCAGTGAAGCAGGGGGCTTGGGCACTGAAGCTTTCTTT. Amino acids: CASSEAGGLGTEAFF.

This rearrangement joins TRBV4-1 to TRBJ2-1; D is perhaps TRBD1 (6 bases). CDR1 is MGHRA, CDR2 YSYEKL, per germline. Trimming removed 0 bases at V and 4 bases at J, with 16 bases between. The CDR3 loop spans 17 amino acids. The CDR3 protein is CASSQDWNRDLYNEQFF. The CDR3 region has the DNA TGCGCCAGCAGCCAAGATTGGAACAGGGACCTTTACAATGAGCAGTTCTTC.

The CDR3: CASSQDGGGTGELFF. The CDR3 bases are TGCGCCAGCAGCCAAGATGGAGGGGGCACCGGGGAGCTGTTTTTT. The chain joins TRBV4-1 to TRBJ2-2, with D possibly called TRBD1 or TRBD2 (6 bases each). The CDR3 consists of 15 residues. Germline CDR1 is MGHRA and CDR2 is YSYEKL. Trimming cost V 0 bases and J 4 bases, with 9 bases left between them.

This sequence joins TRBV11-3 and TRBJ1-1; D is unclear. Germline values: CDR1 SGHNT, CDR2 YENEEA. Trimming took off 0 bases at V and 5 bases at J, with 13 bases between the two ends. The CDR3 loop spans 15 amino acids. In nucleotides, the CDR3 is TGTGCCAGCAGCTTAGATTGGTACCAGCGGACTGAAGCTTTCTTT. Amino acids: CASSLDWYQRTEAFF.

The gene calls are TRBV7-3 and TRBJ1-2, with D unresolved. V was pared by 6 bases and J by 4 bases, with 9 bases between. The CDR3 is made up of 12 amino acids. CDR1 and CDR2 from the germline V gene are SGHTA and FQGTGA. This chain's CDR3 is CASSEIRYGYTF. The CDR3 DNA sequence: TGTGCCAGCAGTGAAATTCGCTATGGCTACACCTTC.

The CDR3 DNA reads TGTGCCAGCAGCGCCCGGACAGGGCCCACAGATACGCAGTATTTT. Its translation: CASSARTGPTDTQYF. The chain has TRBV7-9 and TRBJ2-3, with 8 positions matching TRBD1. CDR1 is SEHNR and CDR2 is FQNEAQ in the germline V gene (reference sequence). The CDR3 length is 15 residues. J gave up 2 bases and V 5 bases, and 6 bases lay outside the gene matches.

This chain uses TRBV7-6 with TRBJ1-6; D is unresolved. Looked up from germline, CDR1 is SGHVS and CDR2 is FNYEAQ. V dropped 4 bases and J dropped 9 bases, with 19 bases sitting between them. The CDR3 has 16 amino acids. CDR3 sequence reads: CASSSSSTPAGSPLHF. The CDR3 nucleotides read TGTGCCAGCAGCTCTTCATCAACCCCCGCAGGTTCACCCCTCCACTTT.

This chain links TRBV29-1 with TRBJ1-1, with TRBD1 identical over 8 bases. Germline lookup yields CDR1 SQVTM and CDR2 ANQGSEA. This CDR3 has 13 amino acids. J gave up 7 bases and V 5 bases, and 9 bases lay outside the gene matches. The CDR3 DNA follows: TGCAGCGTTTCCTTCTCAGGGGGCGTTGAAGCTTTCTTT. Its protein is CSVSFSGGVEAFF.

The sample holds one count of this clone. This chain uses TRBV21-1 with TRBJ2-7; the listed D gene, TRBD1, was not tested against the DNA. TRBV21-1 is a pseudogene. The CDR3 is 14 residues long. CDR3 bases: TGTGCCAGCAGCAAAGTTGACAGAGTCTACGAGCAGTACTTC. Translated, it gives CASSKVDRVYEQYF.

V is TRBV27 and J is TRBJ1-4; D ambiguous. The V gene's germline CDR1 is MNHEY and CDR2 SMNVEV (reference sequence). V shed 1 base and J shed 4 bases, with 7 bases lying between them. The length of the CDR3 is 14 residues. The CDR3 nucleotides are TGTGCCAGCAGTTTATGGGCAAGTAATGAAAAACTGTTTTTT. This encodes CASSLWASNEKLFF.

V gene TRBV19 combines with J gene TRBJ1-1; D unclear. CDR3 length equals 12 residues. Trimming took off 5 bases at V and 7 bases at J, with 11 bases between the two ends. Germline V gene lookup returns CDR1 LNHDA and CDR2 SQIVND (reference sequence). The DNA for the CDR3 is TGTGCCAGTAGTCCCGGGCCGCTTGAAGCTTTCTTT. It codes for CASSPGPLEAFF.

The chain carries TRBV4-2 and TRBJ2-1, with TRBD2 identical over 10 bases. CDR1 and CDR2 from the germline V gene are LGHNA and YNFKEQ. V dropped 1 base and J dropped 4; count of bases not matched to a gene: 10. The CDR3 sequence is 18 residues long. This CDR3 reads CASSQGYGSSGGYNEQFF. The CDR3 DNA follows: TGTGCCAGCAGCCAAGGTTATGGGTCTAGCGGGGGATACAATGAGCAGTTCTTC.

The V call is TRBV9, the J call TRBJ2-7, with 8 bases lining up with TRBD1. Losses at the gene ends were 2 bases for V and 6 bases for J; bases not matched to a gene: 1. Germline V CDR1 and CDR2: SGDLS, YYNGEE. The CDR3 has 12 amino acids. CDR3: CASSVTGAEQYF. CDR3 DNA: TGTGCCAGCAGCGTGACAGGGGCCGAGCAGTACTTC. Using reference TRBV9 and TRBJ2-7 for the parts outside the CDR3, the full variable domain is DSGVTQTPKHLITATGQRVTLRCSPRSGDLSVYWYQQSLDQGLQFLIQYYNGEERAKGNILERFSAQQFPDLHSELNLSSLELGDSALYFCASSVTGAEQYFGPGTRLTVT.

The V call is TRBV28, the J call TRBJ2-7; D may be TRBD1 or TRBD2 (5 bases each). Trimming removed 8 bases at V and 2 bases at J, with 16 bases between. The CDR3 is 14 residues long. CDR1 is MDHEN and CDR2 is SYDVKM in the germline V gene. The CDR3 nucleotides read TGTGCCAGCCGACCCACTTGGGGGACCTACGAGCAGTACTTC. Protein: CASRPTWGTYEQYF.

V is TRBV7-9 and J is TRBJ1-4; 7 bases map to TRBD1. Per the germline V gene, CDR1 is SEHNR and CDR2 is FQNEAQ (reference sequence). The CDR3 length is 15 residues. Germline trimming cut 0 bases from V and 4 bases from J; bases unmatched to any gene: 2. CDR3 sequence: CASSLAGGINEKLFF. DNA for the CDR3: TGTGCCAGCAGCTTAGCAGGGGGCATTAATGAAAAACTGTTTTTT.

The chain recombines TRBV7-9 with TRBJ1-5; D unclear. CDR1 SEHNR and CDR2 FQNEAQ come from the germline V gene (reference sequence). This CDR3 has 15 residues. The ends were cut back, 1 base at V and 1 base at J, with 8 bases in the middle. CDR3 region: CASSLETASNQPQHF. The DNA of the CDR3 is TGTGCCAGCAGCTTAGAAACGGCGAGCAATCAGCCCCAGCATTTT. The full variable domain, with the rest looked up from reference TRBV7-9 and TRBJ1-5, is DTGVSQNPRHKITKRGQNVTFRCDPISEHNRLYWYRQTLGQGPEFLTYFQNEAQLEKSRLLSDRFSAERPKGSFSTLEIQRTEQGDSAMYLCASSLETASNQPQHFGDGTRLSIL.

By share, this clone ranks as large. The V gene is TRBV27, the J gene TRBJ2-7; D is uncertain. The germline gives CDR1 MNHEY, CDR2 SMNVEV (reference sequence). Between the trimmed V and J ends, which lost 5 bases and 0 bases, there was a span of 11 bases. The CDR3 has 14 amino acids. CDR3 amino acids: CASSPFEDSYEQYF. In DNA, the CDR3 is TGTGCCAGCAGTCCCTTCGAGGACTCCTACGAGCAGTACTTC.

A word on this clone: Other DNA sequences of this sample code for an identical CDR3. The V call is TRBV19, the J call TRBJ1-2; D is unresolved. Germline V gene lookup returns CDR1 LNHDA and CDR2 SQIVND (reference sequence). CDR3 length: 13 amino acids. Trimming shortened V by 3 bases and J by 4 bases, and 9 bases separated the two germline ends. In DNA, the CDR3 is TGTGCCAGTAGTATTCGGGAGGGCTATGGCTACACCTTC. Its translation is CASSIREGYGYTF.

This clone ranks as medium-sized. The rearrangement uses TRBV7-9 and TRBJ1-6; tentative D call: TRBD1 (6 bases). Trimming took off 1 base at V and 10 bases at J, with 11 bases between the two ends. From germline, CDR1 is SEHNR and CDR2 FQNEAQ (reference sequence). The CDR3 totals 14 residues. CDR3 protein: CASSLGQGRSPLHF. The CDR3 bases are TGTGCCAGCAGCTTAGGGCAGGGGAGATCACCCCTCCACTTT.